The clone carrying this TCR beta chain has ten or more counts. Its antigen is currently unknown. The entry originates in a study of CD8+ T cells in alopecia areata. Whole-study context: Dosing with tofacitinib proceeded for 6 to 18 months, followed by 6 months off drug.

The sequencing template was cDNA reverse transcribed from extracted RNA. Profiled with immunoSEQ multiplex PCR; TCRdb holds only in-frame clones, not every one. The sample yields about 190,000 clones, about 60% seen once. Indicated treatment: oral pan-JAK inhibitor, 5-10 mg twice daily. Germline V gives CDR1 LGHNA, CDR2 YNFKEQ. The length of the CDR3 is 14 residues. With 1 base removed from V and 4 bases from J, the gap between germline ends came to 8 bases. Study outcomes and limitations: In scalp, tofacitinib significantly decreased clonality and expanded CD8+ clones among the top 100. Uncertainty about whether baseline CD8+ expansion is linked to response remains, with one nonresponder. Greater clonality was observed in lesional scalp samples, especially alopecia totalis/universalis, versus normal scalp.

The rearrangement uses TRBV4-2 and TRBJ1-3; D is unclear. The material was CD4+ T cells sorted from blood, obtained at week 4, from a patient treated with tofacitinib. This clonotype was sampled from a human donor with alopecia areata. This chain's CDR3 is CASSQVDWGNTIYF. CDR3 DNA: TGTGCCAGCAGCCAAGTCGACTGGGGAAACACCATATATTTT.